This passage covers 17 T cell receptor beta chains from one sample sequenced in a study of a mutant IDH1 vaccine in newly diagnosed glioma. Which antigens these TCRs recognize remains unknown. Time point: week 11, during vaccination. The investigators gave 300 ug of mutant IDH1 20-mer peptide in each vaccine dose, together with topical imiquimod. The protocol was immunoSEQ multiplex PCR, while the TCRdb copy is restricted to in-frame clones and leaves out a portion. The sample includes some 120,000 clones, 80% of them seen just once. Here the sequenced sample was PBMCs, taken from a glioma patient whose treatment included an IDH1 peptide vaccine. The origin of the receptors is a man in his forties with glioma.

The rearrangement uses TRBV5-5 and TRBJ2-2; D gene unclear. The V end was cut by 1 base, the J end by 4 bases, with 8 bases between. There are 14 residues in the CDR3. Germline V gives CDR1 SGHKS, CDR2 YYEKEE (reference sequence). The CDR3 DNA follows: TGTGCCAGCAGCTTGAGACCGCCCACCGGGGAGCTGTTTTTT. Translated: CASSLRPPTGELFF.

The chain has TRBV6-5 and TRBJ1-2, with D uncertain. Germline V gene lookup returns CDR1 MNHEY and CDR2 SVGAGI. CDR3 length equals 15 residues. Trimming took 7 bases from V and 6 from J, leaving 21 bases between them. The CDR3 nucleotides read TGTGCCAGCACCACGGCGCGTCCTAAAGGTGATGGCTACACCTTC. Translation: CASTTARPKGDGYTF.

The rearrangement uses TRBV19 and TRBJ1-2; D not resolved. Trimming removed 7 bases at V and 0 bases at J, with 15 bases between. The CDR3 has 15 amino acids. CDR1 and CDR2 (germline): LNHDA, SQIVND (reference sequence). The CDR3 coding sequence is TGTGCCAGTATCCCCGGGGTTATCGCTAACTATGGCTACACCTTC. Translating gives CASIPGVIANYGYTF.

CDR3 in amino acids: CASSLDGAEGGEQYF. The CDR3, as DNA: TGTGCCAGCAGCTTAGATGGGGCAGAGGGCGGCGAGCAGTACTTC. The chain links TRBV11-3 to TRBJ2-7; the D call may be TRBD1 or TRBD2 (5 bases each). The ends were cut back, 0 bases at V and 6 bases at J, with 15 bases in the middle. The CDR3 has 15 residues. CDR1 and CDR2 (germline): SGHNT, YENEEA.

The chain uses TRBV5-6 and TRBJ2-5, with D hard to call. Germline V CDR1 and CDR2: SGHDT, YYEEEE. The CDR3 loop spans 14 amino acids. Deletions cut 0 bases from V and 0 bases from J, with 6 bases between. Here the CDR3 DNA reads TGTGCCAGCAGCTTGGAGGCACACCAAGAGACCCAGTACTTC. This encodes CASSLEAHQETQYF.

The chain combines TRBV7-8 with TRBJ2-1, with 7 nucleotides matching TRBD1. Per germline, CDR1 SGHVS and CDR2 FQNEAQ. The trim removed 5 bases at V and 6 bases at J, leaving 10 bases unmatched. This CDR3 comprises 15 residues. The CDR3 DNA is TGTGCCAGCAGCCCTCGACAGGGTCTGCCCAATGAGCAGTTCTTC. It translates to CASSPRQGLPNEQFF.

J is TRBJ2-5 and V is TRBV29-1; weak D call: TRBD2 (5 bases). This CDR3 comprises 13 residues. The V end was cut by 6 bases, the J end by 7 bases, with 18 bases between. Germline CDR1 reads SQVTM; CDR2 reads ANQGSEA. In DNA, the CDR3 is TGCAGCGTCGGCGGACTGGCTTGGGGGACCCAGTACTTC. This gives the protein CSVGGLAWGTQYF.

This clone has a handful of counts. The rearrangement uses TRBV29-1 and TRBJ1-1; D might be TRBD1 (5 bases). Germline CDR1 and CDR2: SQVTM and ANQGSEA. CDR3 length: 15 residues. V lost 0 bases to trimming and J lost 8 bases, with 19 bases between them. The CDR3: CSVEDGTAGLGEAFF. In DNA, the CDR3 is TGCAGCGTTGAAGATGGGACGGCAGGGCTTGGGGAAGCTTTCTTT.

DNA of the CDR3: TGTGCCAGCAGCTTGCCAGGACAGGACTACGAGCAGTACTTC. Translating gives CASSLPGQDYEQYF. V and J are TRBV5-4 and TRBJ2-7, with 7 bases aligning to TRBD1. CDR1 and CDR2 from the germline V gene are SGHNT and YYREEE (reference sequence). Germline trimming cut 1 base from V and 3 bases from J; bases unmatched to any gene: 4. CDR3 length equals 14 residues.

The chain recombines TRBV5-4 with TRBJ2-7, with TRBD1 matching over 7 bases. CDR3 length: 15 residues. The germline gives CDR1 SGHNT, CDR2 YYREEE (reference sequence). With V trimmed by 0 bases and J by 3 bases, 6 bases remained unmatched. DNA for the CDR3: TGTGCCAGCAGCTTGGAGGGACAGCCCAACTACGAGCAGTACTTC. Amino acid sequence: CASSLEGQPNYEQYF.

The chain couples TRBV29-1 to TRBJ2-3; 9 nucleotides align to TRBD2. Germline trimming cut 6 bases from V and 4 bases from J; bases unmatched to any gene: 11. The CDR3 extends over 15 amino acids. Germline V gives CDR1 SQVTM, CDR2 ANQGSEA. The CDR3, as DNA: TGCAGCGTGGCCGAGGGCGGGGGGGTGGCAGATACGCAGTATTTT. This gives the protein CSVAEGGGVADTQYF.

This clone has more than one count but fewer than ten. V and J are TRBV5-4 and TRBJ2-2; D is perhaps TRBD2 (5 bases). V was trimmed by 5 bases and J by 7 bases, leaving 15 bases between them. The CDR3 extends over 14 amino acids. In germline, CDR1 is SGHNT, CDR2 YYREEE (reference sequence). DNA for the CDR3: TGTGCCAGCAGTTCCACTAGGGAAATCGGGGAGCTGTTTTTT. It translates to CASSSTREIGELFF.

The CDR3 bases are TGTGCCAGTAGTATAAACCCAGATACGCAGTATTTT. Translated: CASSINPDTQYF. V usage is TRBV19 and J usage is TRBJ2-3; D is uncertain. The CDR3 spans 12 residues. The germline CDR1 and CDR2 sequences are LNHDA and SQIVND (reference sequence). With 2 bases removed from V and 4 bases from J, the gap between germline ends came to 4 bases.

CDR3 sequence reads: CASSLYITNTEAFF. Here the CDR3 DNA reads TGCGCCAGCAGCTTGTACATAACGAACACTGAAGCTTTCTTT. J is TRBJ1-1 and V is TRBV5-1; D not resolved. Trimming removed 1 base from V and 1 base from J, with 8 bases in between. In germline, CDR1 is SGHRS, CDR2 YFSETQ. The CDR3 runs to 14 residues.

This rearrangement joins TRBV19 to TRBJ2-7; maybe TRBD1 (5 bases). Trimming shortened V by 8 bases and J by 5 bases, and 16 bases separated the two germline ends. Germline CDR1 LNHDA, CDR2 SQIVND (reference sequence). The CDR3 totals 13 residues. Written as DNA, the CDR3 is TGTGCCAGTGACCAGGGATCAGGAAACGAGCAGTACTTC. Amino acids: CASDQGSGNEQYF.

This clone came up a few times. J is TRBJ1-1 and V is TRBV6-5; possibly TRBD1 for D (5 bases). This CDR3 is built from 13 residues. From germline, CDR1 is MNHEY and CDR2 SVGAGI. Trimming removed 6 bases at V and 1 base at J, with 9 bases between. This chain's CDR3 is CASRTGPNTEAFF. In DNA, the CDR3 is TGTGCCAGCAGGACGGGACCGAACACTGAAGCTTTCTTT.

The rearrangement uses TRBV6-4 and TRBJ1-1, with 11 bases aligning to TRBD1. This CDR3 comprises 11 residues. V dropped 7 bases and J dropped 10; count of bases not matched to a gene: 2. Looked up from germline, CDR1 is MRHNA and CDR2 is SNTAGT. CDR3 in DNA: TGTGCCAGCACGGGACAGGGGGGAGCTTTCTTT. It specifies CASTGQGGAFF.